Following are 18 T cell receptor beta chains from one sample sequenced in a study of T cell responses to AZD1222 COVID-19 vaccine. Clones were sequenced by immunoSEQ multiplex PCR, and TCRdb holds only the in-frame ones, with some missing. In the table there are around 96,000 clones, about 88% of which are singletons. The sample here was peripheral blood, taken on day 0 of AZD1222 vaccination. The receptors were sampled from an adult in good health.

The J gene is TRBJ1-2, the V gene TRBV19; 7 bases align to TRBD1. Germline V CDR1 and CDR2: LNHDA, SQIVND (reference sequence). J gave up 2 bases and V 3 bases, and 6 bases lay outside the gene matches. CDR3 size: 15 residues. The CDR3 DNA follows: TGTGCCAGTAGTATGGAGGGGGCGCGGAACTATGGCTACACCTTC. Translated: CASSMEGARNYGYTF.

The chain couples TRBV3-1 (or the pseudogene TRBV3-2) to TRBJ1-2; D is uncertain. The V end was cut by 3 bases, the J end by 10 bases, with 12 bases between. The CDR3 is made up of 12 amino acids. The germline V gene encodes CDR1 LGHDT and CDR2 YNNKEL (reference sequence). The CDR3 spells CASSHTAGAYTF. The CDR3, as DNA: TGTGCCAGCAGCCACACTGCTGGAGCCTACACCTTC.

This clone was seen only a few times. The chain carries TRBV7-9 and TRBJ1-2; no clear D. With 1 base removed from V and 4 bases from J, the gap between germline ends came to 7 bases. The CDR3 covers 13 residues. The germline CDR1 and CDR2 sequences are SEHNR and FQNEAQ (reference sequence). CDR3 coding DNA: TGTGCCAGCAGCTTAGGCGACTTCTATGGCTACACCTTC. Protein: CASSLGDFYGYTF.

The chain employs TRBV14 and TRBJ2-5; 7 positions agree with TRBD1. The germline V gene has CDR1 SGHDN and CDR2 FVKESK. The CDR3 consists of 15 residues. With 1 base clipped from V and 2 bases from J, the junction kept 4 bases outside the gene matches. CDR3 nucleotide sequence: TGTGCCAGCAGCCAAGCCTCGGGACAGCAAGAGACCCAGTACTTC. Residues: CASSQASGQQETQYF.

This sequence joins TRBV6-1 and TRBJ2-1; D is unresolved. Germline assignment: CDR1 MNHNS and CDR2 SASEGT. Trimming left V 2 bases short and J 1 base short, with 6 bases between. The CDR3 has 14 residues. The DNA for the CDR3 is TGTGCCAGCAGTGAATTAGGTTCCTACAATGAGCAGTTCTTC. As protein: CASSELGSYNEQFF.

The chain couples TRBV5-1 to TRBJ1-1; no firm D call. CDR3 length: 16 residues. V dropped 6 bases and J dropped 2 bases, with 20 bases sitting between them. Germline V gene lookup returns CDR1 SGHRS and CDR2 YFSETQ. CDR3 sequence reads: CASTPAIGGKNTEAFF. The CDR3 bases are TGCGCCAGCACCCCCGCGATTGGAGGAAAAAACACTGAAGCTTTCTTT.

The V gene is TRBV7-8, the J gene TRBJ1-1, with D perhaps matching TRBD1 (6 bases). Between the trimmed V and J ends, which lost 8 bases and 0 bases, there was a span of 10 bases. The CDR3 is 13 residues long. Germline assignment: CDR1 SGHVS and CDR2 FQNEAQ. The CDR3 DNA reads TGTGCCAGCTTGGGGGGGCTGAACACTGAAGCTTTCTTT. This codes for CASLGGLNTEAFF.

The chain couples TRBV5-1 to TRBJ2-3, with D perhaps TRBD1 (6 bases). The CDR3 has 19 amino acids. Germline V gives CDR1 SGHRS, CDR2 YFSETQ. Trimming left V 4 bases short and J 0 bases short, with 24 bases between. The CDR3 loop is CASSVSGVSGSTSTDTQYF. In DNA form, the CDR3 reads TGCGCCAGCAGCGTATCAGGGGTATCAGGTTCCACTAGCACAGATACGCAGTATTTT.

The rearrangement joins TRBV6-5 to TRBJ2-4; D tentatively fits TRBD1 or TRBD2 (5 bases each). The CDR3 extends over 13 amino acids. The V gene lost 6 bases and the J gene lost 4 bases, with 10 bases spanning the gap. CDR1 is MNHEY and CDR2 is SVGAGI in the germline V gene. This chain's CDR3 is CASSLGAKNIQYF. In DNA form, the CDR3 reads TGTGCCAGCAGCCTCGGGGCTAAAAACATTCAGTACTTC.

This clone came up once. The chain has TRBV13 and TRBJ1-1; tentatively, D is TRBD1 (6 bases). CDR3 length: 14 amino acids. The V gene lost 2 bases and the J gene lost 5 bases, with 12 bases spanning the gap. Germline V CDR1 and CDR2: PRHDT, FYEKMQ (reference sequence). This CDR3 reads CASSLLTGKTEAFF. The DNA for the CDR3 is TGTGCCAGCAGCTTACTCACAGGGAAAACTGAAGCTTTCTTT.

The chain joins TRBV30 to TRBJ2-3, with TRBD2 matching 8 bases. CDR3 length: 17 amino acids. V dropped 0 bases and J dropped 6; count of bases not matched to a gene: 14. CDR1 is GTSNPN, CDR2 SVGIG, per germline (reference sequence). CDR3 protein: CAWSVRWGLVGSDTQYF. DNA for the CDR3: TGTGCCTGGAGTGTACGATGGGGACTAGTAGGTTCGGATACGCAGTATTTT.

The V gene is TRBV7-9, the J gene TRBJ2-3; D remains ambiguous. The CDR3 is made up of 15 amino acids. Trimming left V 3 bases short and J 4 bases short, with 14 bases between. The germline V gene encodes CDR1 SEHNR and CDR2 FQNEAQ (reference sequence). CDR3 protein: CASSFGIGRADTQYF. The DNA of the CDR3 is TGTGCCAGCAGCTTTGGGATCGGCCGGGCAGATACGCAGTATTTT.

The rearrangement links TRBV18 to TRBJ2-7; D remains ambiguous. The CDR3 is 14 residues long. In germline, CDR1 is KGHSH, CDR2 LQKENI. V lost 1 base and J 2 bases, leaving 9 bases between the germline ends. The CDR3 region has the DNA TGTGCCAGCTCACCACGGATCACTGCCTACGAGCAGTACTTC. This codes for CASSPRITAYEQYF.

This clone was detected only once. The rearrangement uses TRBV12-3 or TRBV12-4 and TRBJ1-2; D is uncertain. V lost 3 bases and J lost 6, with 11 bases in between. This CDR3 has 13 amino acids. The DNA of the CDR3 is TGTGCCAGCAGTTTCGCGACTCAAAATGGCTACACCTTC. This gives the protein CASSFATQNGYTF.

This rearrangement joins TRBV19 to TRBJ2-2, with D uncertain. The CDR3 consists of 15 residues. CDR1 LNHDA and CDR2 SQIVND come from the germline V gene (reference sequence). V gave up 4 bases and J gave up 0 bases, with 9 bases separating them. The CDR3 DNA follows: TGTGCCAGTAGTAACTCACGGGCGAACACCGGGGAGCTGTTTTTT. Amino acid sequence: CASSNSRANTGELFF.

This chain connects TRBV7-8 to TRBJ2-6; TRBD1 matches 7 bases. Per the germline V gene, CDR1 is SGHVS and CDR2 is FQNEAQ. The CDR3 is 16 residues long. V lost 0 bases, J lost 15 bases, and 14 bases stayed unmatched. The CDR3 sequence is CASSLAAGGYLSGLTF. The CDR3 region has the DNA TGTGCCAGCAGCTTAGCCGCAGGGGGTTATCTCTCTGGCCTGACTTTC.

There are a few counts of this clone. The chain couples TRBV7-5 to TRBJ1-5. TRBV7-5 is marked as a pseudogene. This CDR3 contains 14 residues. The chain's CDR3 is CARSLGGSNQPQHF. CDR3 nucleotide sequence: TGTGCCAGAAGCTTAGGAGGTAGCAATCAGCCCCAGCATTTT.

The rearrangement uses TRBV18 and TRBJ1-2; D is ambiguous. The CDR3 runs 13 residues. Per the germline V gene, CDR1 is KGHSH and CDR2 is LQKENI. V lost 1 base, J lost 4 bases, and 7 bases lay in between. The CDR3 DNA is TGTGCCAGCTCACCACGTGAAGTCTATGGCTACACCTTC. Its translation: CASSPREVYGYTF.